This entry concerns a single TCR beta chain. TCRdb reprocessed the PCR reads via MiXCR and lists one record per CDR3 protein. Counted here are about 640,000 distinct CDR3 sequences, roughly 21% occurring once; the ten biggest clones make up 0.85%. This CDR3 is 16 amino acids long. V was trimmed by 4 bases and J by 4 bases, leaving 17 bases between them. Germline V gene lookup returns CDR1 LGHNA and CDR2 YSLEER. This sample was included in a study of molecular identifiers for immune sequencing clone quantification. The rearrangement links TRBV4-3 to TRBJ2-1, with D possibly being TRBD1 or TRBD2 (5 bases each). This clonotype was obtained from a human donor in good health. Some libraries in this study had Jurkat cell RNA spiked in. The sample taken for sequencing was naive CD8+ T cells from blood, with Jurkat cell RNA spiked in. Subset in this sample: FACS-sorted CD8+CD4-CCR7+CD45RA+ naive T cells. CDR3 region: CASSRAGRASYNEQFF. DNA for the CDR3: TGCGCCAGCAGCCGGGCGGGCAGGGCGTCTTACAATGAGCAGTTCTTC.